A selection of T cell receptor beta chains follows, all from one sample in a study of blood T cell repertoires in COVID-19. This table comes from immunoSEQ multiplex PCR, and its TCRdb copy is limited to in-frame clones, with some not included. The table includes about 120,000 clones, 76% detected once. Sample: peripheral blood. These receptors originate from an elderly woman with acute or convalescent COVID-19. Both conserved end residues are part of each CDR3. Each record gives: clone size, D gene, J gene, V gene, CDR3 DNA, CDR3 protein. D genes are given only for firm matches. Size is stated for part of the rows, as once, few or many counts, or as a class when the clone is expanded.

abundance: NA
d_gene: NA
j_gene: TRBJ1-5
v_gene: TRBV12-3/TRBV12-4
CDR3nt: TGTGCCAGCAGTTTAGCCGGGAATCAGCCCCAGCATTTT
CDR3aa: CASSLAGNQPQHF

abundance: NA
d_gene: NA
j_gene: TRBJ2-7
v_gene: TRBV19
CDR3nt: TGTGCCAGTAGATTGTCGTCAAACTCCCGCTACGAGCAGTACTTC
CDR3aa: CASRLSSNSRYEQYF

abundance: NA
d_gene: TRBD1
j_gene: TRBJ1-4
v_gene: TRBV11-2
CDR3nt: TGTGCCAGCAGCTCTCAAGGCACAGGGGTTGGTGAAAAACTGTTTTTT
CDR3aa: CASSSQGTGVGEKLFF

abundance: NA
d_gene: NA
j_gene: TRBJ2-1
v_gene: TRBV5-4
CDR3nt: TGTGCCAGCAGCTTGAGCGGTGGGGTCCTGAACAATGAGCAGTTCTTC
CDR3aa: CASSLSGGVLNNEQFF

abundance: NA
d_gene: TRBD1
j_gene: TRBJ1-3
v_gene: TRBV12-3/TRBV12-4
CDR3nt: TGTGCCAGCAGCCAGGACAGGGGAAACACCATATATTTT
CDR3aa: CASSQDRGNTIYF

abundance: NA
d_gene: TRBD1
j_gene: TRBJ1-1
v_gene: TRBV10-3
CDR3nt: TGTGCCATCAGTGAGGGGACAGGGGCGACCACTGAAGCTTTCTTT
CDR3aa: CAISEGTGATTEAFF

abundance: NA
d_gene: NA
j_gene: TRBJ2-1
v_gene: TRBV15
CDR3nt: TGTGCCACCAGCATGGACTATGTTGGGACGGGCAATGAGCAGTTCTTC
CDR3aa: CATSMDYVGTGNEQFF

abundance: NA
d_gene: NA
j_gene: TRBJ2-7
v_gene: TRBV6-6
CDR3nt: TGTGCCAGCAGTTCCCGGGACAAAATCTCCTACGAGCAGTACTTC
CDR3aa: CASSSRDKISYEQYF

abundance: once
d_gene: NA
j_gene: TRBJ1-3
v_gene: TRBV5-1
CDR3nt: TGCGCCAGCAGCTTCGGGGACTCTGGAAACACCATATATTTT
CDR3aa: CASSFGDSGNTIYF

abundance: NA
d_gene: TRBD1
j_gene: TRBJ1-1
v_gene: TRBV2
CDR3nt: TGTGCCAGCAGTCTATATGGGACAGCGAACACTGAAGCTTTCTTT
CDR3aa: CASSLYGTANTEAFF

abundance: NA
d_gene: TRBD1
j_gene: TRBJ1-5
v_gene: TRBV19
CDR3nt: TGTGCCAGTAGCGATACAGGGGGGGCTAGACAGCCCCAGCATTTT
CDR3aa: CASSDTGGARQPQHF

abundance: NA
d_gene: TRBD1
j_gene: TRBJ1-3
v_gene: TRBV5-1
CDR3nt: TGCGCCAGCAGCTGGGGACAGGCCAGCTCTGGAAACACCATATATTTT
CDR3aa: CASSWGQASSGNTIYF

abundance: NA
d_gene: NA
j_gene: TRBJ1-5
v_gene: TRBV5-4
CDR3nt: TGTGCCAGCAGCGCACAGGGTTTAGTCAATCAGCCCCAGCATTTT
CDR3aa: CASSAQGLVNQPQHF

abundance: NA
d_gene: NA
j_gene: TRBJ1-1
v_gene: TRBV19
CDR3nt: TGTGCCAGTAGTAAAGCAGGCGGCAGGGAAATGAACACTGAAGCTTTCTTT
CDR3aa: CASSKAGGREMNTEAFF

abundance: NA
d_gene: TRBD2
j_gene: TRBJ2-7
v_gene: TRBV3-1/TRBV3-2
CDR3nt: TGTGCCAGCAGAGCTAGCGGGAGAATGGGCGAGCAGTACTTC
CDR3aa: CASRASGRMGEQYF

abundance: few
d_gene: NA
j_gene: TRBJ2-2
v_gene: TRBV5-5
CDR3nt: TGTGCCAGCAGCTTGGCCGTTAACGGGGAGCTGTTTTTT
CDR3aa: CASSLAVNGELFF

abundance: NA
d_gene: NA
j_gene: TRBJ1-2
v_gene: TRBV5-6
CDR3nt: TGTGCCAGCAGCTTGGGGGGGGAATGGATTGGCTACACCTTC
CDR3aa: CASSLGGEWIGYTF

abundance: NA
d_gene: NA
j_gene: TRBJ2-1
v_gene: TRBV28
CDR3nt: TGTGCCAGCACCTTACAAGACAATGAGCAGTTCTTC
CDR3aa: CASTLQDNEQFF

abundance: NA
d_gene: TRBD2
j_gene: TRBJ2-2
v_gene: TRBV10-2
CDR3nt: TGCGCCAGCAGTGAGTCGGCGGGAGGAGAGAGTGGCGGGGAGCTGTTTTTT
CDR3aa: CASSESAGGESGGELFF

abundance: NA
d_gene: TRBD1
j_gene: TRBJ2-5
v_gene: TRBV5-1
CDR3nt: TGCGCCAGCAGCCCCGGTGGGGCGACAGGGGAGACCCAGTACTTC
CDR3aa: CASSPGGATGETQYF

abundance: NA
d_gene: NA
j_gene: TRBJ2-7
v_gene: TRBV5-1
CDR3nt: TGCGCCAGCAGCTTGGAGCCAGCGGCCTACGAGCAGTACTTC
CDR3aa: CASSLEPAAYEQYF

abundance: NA
d_gene: TRBD1
j_gene: TRBJ2-5
v_gene: TRBV5-1
CDR3nt: TGCGCCAGCAGCGTAGACAGGGGCCGAGAGACCCAGTACTTC
CDR3aa: CASSVDRGRETQYF

abundance: NA
d_gene: NA
j_gene: TRBJ1-1
v_gene: TRBV12-3/TRBV12-4
CDR3nt: TGTGCCAGCAGCTTAGGTAGGGGGACTGAAGCTTTCTTT
CDR3aa: CASSLGRGTEAFF

abundance: once
d_gene: TRBD1
j_gene: TRBJ1-4
v_gene: TRBV7-9
CDR3nt: TGTGCCAGCAGCCTGACAGGGACTAATGAAAAACTGTTTTTT
CDR3aa: CASSLTGTNEKLFF

abundance: NA
d_gene: NA
j_gene: TRBJ1-1
v_gene: TRBV10-3
CDR3nt: TGTGCCATCAGTGCCGTGGGCATGAACACTGAAGCTTTCTTT
CDR3aa: CAISAVGMNTEAFF

abundance: NA
d_gene: TRBD1
j_gene: TRBJ1-2
v_gene: TRBV6-2/TRBV6-3
CDR3nt: TGTGCCAGCAGTTACCGGCCCACAGGGGAACGTGGCTACACCTTC
CDR3aa: CASSYRPTGERGYTF

abundance: few
d_gene: NA
j_gene: TRBJ2-5
v_gene: TRBV3-1/TRBV3-2
CDR3nt: TGTGCCAGCAGCCAAGCCGGAGCTCAAGAGACCCAGTACTTC
CDR3aa: CASSQAGAQETQYF

abundance: NA
d_gene: TRBD2
j_gene: TRBJ2-3
v_gene: TRBV11-2
CDR3nt: TGTGCCAGCAGCTTGGGACTAGCTCCGACAGATACGCAGTATTTT
CDR3aa: CASSLGLAPTDTQYF

abundance: NA
d_gene: TRBD2
j_gene: TRBJ2-7
v_gene: TRBV5-5
CDR3nt: TGTGCCAGCAGCGCAACAGGCTCACTAGCGTCCTACGAGCAGTACTTC
CDR3aa: CASSATGSLASYEQYF

abundance: NA
d_gene: TRBD1
j_gene: TRBJ1-5
v_gene: TRBV24-1
CDR3nt: TGTGCCACCAATAACAGGGGTAAGATCCAGCCCCAGCATTTT
CDR3aa: CATNNRGKIQPQHF

abundance: once
d_gene: NA
j_gene: TRBJ2-2
v_gene: TRBV6-1
CDR3nt: TGTGCCAGCAGTGGGCTGAGCGGGACATTTTACACCGGGGAGCTGTTTTTT
CDR3aa: CASSGLSGTFYTGELFF

abundance: NA
d_gene: NA
j_gene: TRBJ2-6
v_gene: TRBV18
CDR3nt: TGTGCCAGCTCAGTTCCTAGCTCTGGGGCCAACGTCCTGACTTTC
CDR3aa: CASSVPSSGANVLTF

abundance: NA
d_gene: TRBD1
j_gene: TRBJ2-7
v_gene: TRBV6-5
CDR3nt: TGTGCCAGCAGGACCGGGACAGGGGGGTCCTACGAGCAGTACTTC
CDR3aa: CASRTGTGGSYEQYF

abundance: NA
d_gene: NA
j_gene: TRBJ1-5
v_gene: TRBV21-1
CDR3nt: TGTGCCAGCAGAAACCCGAGAGGGAGTGGGGAGCCCCAGCATTTT
CDR3aa: CASRNPRGSGEPQHF

abundance: NA
d_gene: NA
j_gene: TRBJ1-5
v_gene: TRBV6-2/TRBV6-3
CDR3nt: TGTGCCAGCAGTTACTCGAGGACAAATCAGCCCCAGCATTTT
CDR3aa: CASSYSRTNQPQHF

abundance: NA
d_gene: TRBD1
j_gene: TRBJ1-1
v_gene: TRBV9
CDR3nt: TGTGCCAGCAGCGTAGGAGGGACAGGGGTCATGAACACTGAAGCTTTCTTT
CDR3aa: CASSVGGTGVMNTEAFF

abundance: NA
d_gene: NA
j_gene: TRBJ1-1
v_gene: TRBV11-2
CDR3nt: TGTGCCAGCAGCTTTCCAGCGCCCGGCACTGAAGCTTTCTTT
CDR3aa: CASSFPAPGTEAFF

abundance: NA
d_gene: NA
j_gene: TRBJ2-1
v_gene: TRBV27
CDR3nt: TGTGCCAGCCTCTTCGAGACTTCCCAGTTCTTC
CDR3aa: CASLFETSQFF

abundance: NA
d_gene: NA
j_gene: TRBJ1-6
v_gene: TRBV7-2
CDR3nt: TGTGCCAGCAGCTTAGGTGGGACTGTAAATAATTCACCCCTCCACTTT
CDR3aa: CASSLGGTVNNSPLHF

abundance: NA
d_gene: NA
j_gene: TRBJ1-5
v_gene: TRBV6-5
CDR3nt: TGTGCCAGCAGGAGCCGGGGGGGCGAGAATCAGCCCCAGCATTTT
CDR3aa: CASRSRGGENQPQHF

abundance: NA
d_gene: TRBD2
j_gene: TRBJ2-1
v_gene: TRBV6-1
CDR3nt: TGTGCCAGCAGTGGAAAGGAGACTAGCGGGTACAATGAGCAGTTCTTC
CDR3aa: CASSGKETSGYNEQFF

abundance: NA
d_gene: TRBD2
j_gene: TRBJ2-1
v_gene: TRBV27
CDR3nt: TGTGCCAGCAGCGGACTAGCGGGAGGGCCGTTCAATGAGCAGTTCTTC
CDR3aa: CASSGLAGGPFNEQFF

abundance: NA
d_gene: NA
j_gene: TRBJ1-2
v_gene: TRBV2
CDR3nt: TGTGCCAGCAGTGAAGATGGTCGCAGGAACTATGGCTACACCTTC
CDR3aa: CASSEDGRRNYGYTF

abundance: NA
d_gene: NA
j_gene: TRBJ1-2
v_gene: TRBV29-1
CDR3nt: TGCAGCGTTTACACTAACTATGGCTACACCTTC
CDR3aa: CSVYTNYGYTF

abundance: once
d_gene: NA
j_gene: TRBJ1-6
v_gene: TRBV27
CDR3nt: TGTGCCAGCAGACTACTTGGGGGGGAATCCTATAATTCACCCCTCCACTTT
CDR3aa: CASRLLGGESYNSPLHF

abundance: NA
d_gene: NA
j_gene: TRBJ1-5
v_gene: TRBV7-6
CDR3nt: TGTGCCAGCTTTTATAGCAATCAGCCCCAGCATTTT
CDR3aa: CASFYSNQPQHF

abundance: NA
d_gene: NA
j_gene: TRBJ1-2
v_gene: TRBV11-2
CDR3nt: TGTGCCAGCAGCTTAGAGGACATGAACTATGGCTACACCTTC
CDR3aa: CASSLEDMNYGYTF